Below, 16 T cell receptor beta chains from the same sample are listed, as sequenced in a study of early T cells in non-severe SARS-CoV-2 infection. TCRdb recomputed calls from the 5' RACE reads with MiXCR, one row per CDR3 protein. Altogether some 71,000 distinct CDR3 sequences are present, roughly 15% being singletons, with the ten largest covering 11% to 15%. Sequencing used whole blood. These receptors originate from an adult who was a healthcare worker with PCR-confirmed SARS-CoV-2 infection or an uninfected control (not recorded which).

This clonotype was seen more than once but under ten times. V and J are TRBV12-3 or TRBV12-4 and TRBJ1-1; D is possibly TRBD1 (5 bases). Trimming shortened V by 8 bases and J by 0 bases, and 13 bases separated the two germline ends. The CDR3 length is 14 residues. CDR3 amino acids: CASGGALLNTEAFF. CDR3 nucleotides: TGTGCCAGCGGAGGGGCATTGCTGAACACTGAAGCTTTCTTT.

The J gene is TRBJ1-5, the V gene TRBV6-6; the D gene is possibly TRBD1 (5 bases). The CDR3 runs to 12 residues. Trimming shortened V by 4 bases and J by 4 bases, and 5 bases separated the two germline ends. The germline CDR1 and CDR2 sequences are MNHNY and SVGAGI (reference sequence). The CDR3 DNA is TGTGCCAGCAGTTCAGGGAATCAGCCCCAGCATTTT. It encodes CASSSGNQPQHF.

The gene calls are TRBV19 and TRBJ1-5; a possible D gene is TRBD1 (6 bases). Trimming removed 5 bases at V and 6 bases at J, with 17 bases between. Germline CDR1 LNHDA, CDR2 SQIVND (reference sequence). The CDR3 runs 15 residues. Here the CDR3 reads CASSLPTGRGQPQHF. Written as DNA, the CDR3 is TGTGCCAGTAGTCTTCCGACAGGACGTGGTCAGCCCCAGCATTTT.

This clonotype was counted ten times or more. In DNA, the CDR3 is TGCAGCGTGATCGGGGCCTACGAGCAGTACTTC. Translation: CSVIGAYEQYF. The chain links TRBV29-1 to TRBJ2-7; possibly TRBD2 for D (5 bases). V was trimmed by 6 bases and J by 2 bases, leaving 8 bases between them. The CDR3 has 11 amino acids. The germline gives CDR1 SQVTM, CDR2 ANQGSEA.

V and J are TRBV10-1 and TRBJ2-3, with D unclear. This CDR3 is 12 amino acids long. Germline CDR1 is WNHNN and CDR2 is SYGVQD (reference sequence). Trimming took 3 bases from V and 10 from J, leaving 11 bases between them. CDR3 coding DNA: TGCGCCAGCAGTGAATCCCTCTTGGCGCAGTATTTT. Its translation is CASSESLLAQYF.

This clonotype has a handful of counts. This chain connects TRBV7-2 to TRBJ2-3; 7 bases map to TRBD1. The junction had 13 bases not matched to a gene; V was cut back by 5 bases and J by 2 bases. The CDR3 has 17 residues. Germline V gene data show CDR1 as SGHTA and CDR2 as FQGNSA. The CDR3, as DNA: TGTGCCAGCAGCACCCGACAGGGCCGAGGTTACACAGATACGCAGTATTTT. It encodes CASSTRQGRGYTDTQYF.

This clonotype was seen repeatedly, ten times or more. The genes are TRBV6-1 and TRBJ2-3, with D tentatively TRBD1 or TRBD2 (5 bases each). Deletions cut 10 bases from V and 3 bases from J, with 11 bases between. The CDR3 has 12 residues. The germline V gene encodes CDR1 MNHNS and CDR2 SASEGT. Written as DNA, the CDR3 is TGTGCCACGGGCAGGGAGACAGATACGCAGTATTTT. Its protein product is CATGRETDTQYF.

The rearrangement links TRBV28 to TRBJ2-7; unclear D gene. This CDR3 has 15 amino acids. From germline, CDR1 is MDHEN and CDR2 SYDVKM. The V and J ends lost 7 bases and 6 bases respectively, with 22 bases between them. The chain's CDR3 is CASTPGSTYLSEQYF. CDR3 coding DNA: TGTGCCAGCACCCCCGGCTCAACCTACCTGAGCGAGCAGTACTTC.

This chain uses TRBV27 with TRBJ1-5, with D perhaps matching TRBD1 (5 bases). V lost 4 bases and J lost 7, with 8 bases in between. The germline V gene encodes CDR1 MNHEY and CDR2 SMNVEV (reference sequence). The CDR3 runs to 12 residues. The CDR3 spells CASSSGAQPQHF. The CDR3 DNA reads TGTGCCAGCAGTTCTGGGGCACAGCCCCAGCATTTT.

The chain carries TRBV5-6 and TRBJ2-6; possible D gene TRBD2, 5 bases. Germline V CDR1 and CDR2: SGHDT, YYEEEE. CDR3 size: 16 residues. The ends were cut back, 4 bases at V and 1 base at J, with 12 bases in the middle. CDR3 nucleotide sequence: TGTGCCAGCAGCCCAGAGGGCAGGTCTGGGGCCAACGTCCTGACTTTC. Its translation is CASSPEGRSGANVLTF. Based on the CDR3 plus reference TRBV5-6 and TRBJ2-6, the full variable domain is DAGVTQSPTHLIKTRGQQVTLRCSPKSGHDTVSWYQQALGQGPQFIFQYYEEEERQRGNFPDRFSGHQFPNYSSELNVNALLLGDSALYLCASSPEGRSGANVLTFGAGSRLTVL.

This clonotype has just a few counts. The V call is TRBV7-6, the J call TRBJ2-3, with a tentative D call TRBD1 (6 bases). The V end was cut by 1 base, the J end by 4 bases, with 9 bases between. CDR1 is SGHVS and CDR2 is FNYEAQ in the germline V gene. The CDR3 is 14 amino acids. The CDR3, as DNA: TGTGCCAGCAGCTTAGACAGGGCCCCAGATACGCAGTATTTT. Its translation is CASSLDRAPDTQYF.

V and J are TRBV5-1 and TRBJ1-1, with D uncertain. Trimming cost V 4 bases and J 4 bases, with 14 bases left between them. The CDR3 runs to 14 residues. Germline assignment: CDR1 SGHRS and CDR2 YFSETQ. DNA for the CDR3: TGCGCCAGCAGCCAGGCCGGGCTGCGCACTGAAGCTTTCTTT. This translates into CASSQAGLRTEAFF.

This clonotype was recorded many times. The J gene is TRBJ2-7, the V gene TRBV4-3, with no clear D. CDR3 length equals 14 residues. V lost 4 bases and J lost 4, with 14 bases in between. The germline gives CDR1 LGHNA, CDR2 YSLEER. The CDR3 coding sequence is TGCGCCAGCAGCCTGGGCGTGACACAGTACGAGCAGTACTTC. It codes for CASSLGVTQYEQYF.

This clonotype was detected ten times or more. The CDR3: CASSLGRGELFF. CDR3 DNA: TGTGCCAGCAGTTTAGGGCGAGGGGAGCTGTTTTTT. V and J are TRBV28 and TRBJ2-2; no firm D call. V shed 2 bases and J shed 8 bases, with 6 bases lying between them. Germline CDR1 reads MDHEN; CDR2 reads SYDVKM. The CDR3 loop spans 12 amino acids.

The chain has TRBV10-3 and TRBJ1-3, with D hard to call. With 4 bases removed from V and 0 bases from J, the gap between germline ends came to 10 bases. This CDR3 contains 15 residues. Per germline, CDR1 ENHRY and CDR2 SYGVKD. The CDR3 reads CAISGSFFSGNTIYF. In DNA, the CDR3 is TGTGCCATCAGTGGCAGCTTTTTCTCTGGAAACACCATATATTTT.

This clonotype was picked up many times. The chain has TRBV6-2 or TRBV6-3 and TRBJ1-6; D is ambiguous. This CDR3 has 16 residues. Germline lookup yields CDR1 MNHEY and CDR2 SVGEGT. Trimming cost V 6 bases and J 1 base, with 13 bases left between them. In nucleotides, the CDR3 is TGTGCCAGCAGCACACTGAGTGGGTCCTATAATTCACCCCTCCACTTT. Protein: CASSTLSGSYNSPLHF.